This TCR beta chain was sequenced during a study of CD8 T cells in ankylosing spondylitis. Quantitative 5'-RACE was performed with molecular barcodes, and it yielded the TCR beta libraries. Via MiXCR, TCRdb re-called the 5' RACE reads, giving one row per CDR3 protein. Of about 540,000 distinct CDR3 sequences listed, roughly an eighth are singletons. Study-level results: What appeared characteristic of ankylosing spondylitis blood was a TCR beta motif of about eight highly homologous variants. Some of these motif variants have turned up before, in reports on reactive arthritis synovial fluid and blood.

Note on this clonotype: Its antigen is unknown.

Germline CDR1 is KGHSH and CDR2 is LQKENI. The CDR3 sequence is 14 residues long. V trimming: 8 bases; J trimming: 4 bases; junction bases outside the gene matches: 7. This sequence originates from a male donor with ankylosing spondylitis. The chain joins TRBV18 to TRBJ1-3, with 8 bases identical to TRBD1. Sequenced input: blood, either unsorted or a sorted T cell fraction (not recorded which). The CDR3 DNA follows: TGTGCCAGCGGCCAGGGGGCGCAGGGAAACACCATATATTTT. Its translation: CASGQGAQGNTIYF.